The clone carrying this T cell receptor (beta chain) was counted a few times. TCRdb processed the 5' RACE reads anew with MiXCR; each CDR3 protein has one entry. The sample has 100,000 to 150,000 distinct CDR3 sequences, 13% to 15% seen once. The record originates from a study of T cells after yellow fever vaccination. The CDR3 runs 15 residues. Germline V gives CDR1 SGDLS, CDR2 YYNGEE. V shed 3 bases, J shed 8 bases, and the junction held 12 bases outside the gene matches. Sequenced here: CD8+ T cells sorted from PBMCs, sampled 5 days after the yellow fever booster vaccination. The chain combines TRBV9 with TRBJ1-2; 8 bases align to TRBD1. The receptor was derived from a man aged 18 to 35 who received the YFV17D yellow fever vaccine. CDR3 bases: TGTGCCAGCAGCGCAGGGGGCCCTACAGCTATGGGCTACACCTTC. Amino acids: CASSAGGPTAMGYTF.